A single sample gave rise to the 9 T cell receptor beta chains below, sequenced in a study of CD8 T cells in ankylosing spondylitis. One entry per CDR3 protein, called by TCRdb with MiXCR from the 5' RACE reads. Among around 320,000 distinct CDR3 sequences listed, about 20% were seen once. Sequencing used blood, either unsorted or a sorted T cell fraction (not recorded which). Every receptor here comes from a female donor with ankylosing spondylitis or in good health (not recorded which).

The J gene is TRBJ2-7, the V gene TRBV30, with 7 bases identical to TRBD2. Germline-derived CDR1 and CDR2 are GTSNPN and SVGIG (reference sequence). Trimming took 2 bases from V and 0 from J; bases not matched to a gene: 7. The CDR3 extends over 15 amino acids. The CDR3 is CAWSYGRKVSYEQYF. CDR3 sequence (DNA): TGTGCCTGGAGTTACGGGAGGAAAGTCTCCTACGAGCAGTACTTC.

This clonotype was found many times. The chain employs TRBV29-1 and TRBJ1-2, with D possibly being TRBD1 (5 bases). Germline values: CDR1 SQVTM, CDR2 ANQGSEA. The CDR3 extends over 13 amino acids. V lost 4 bases and J 2 bases, leaving 11 bases between the germline ends. The CDR3 loop reads CSVAPRDNYGYTF. The CDR3 region has the DNA TGCAGCGTTGCGCCCAGGGACAACTATGGCTACACCTTC.

The chain is built from TRBV5-6 and TRBJ2-2; 7 nucleotides align to TRBD1. CDR1 and CDR2 from the germline V gene are SGHDT and YYEEEE. This CDR3 is built from 15 residues. V was pared by 4 bases and J by 1 base, with 4 bases of the junction left unmatched. CDR3 DNA: TGTGCCAGCAGCAGGGACAGCCAGAACACCGGGGAGCTGTTTTTT. This translates into CASSRDSQNTGELFF.

This chain links TRBV20-1 with TRBJ2-3; 9 bases map to TRBD2. This CDR3 has 17 residues. Germline loops: CDR1 DFQATT, CDR2 SNEGSKA (reference sequence). The trim removed 2 bases at V and 7 bases at J, leaving 16 bases unmatched. The DNA for the CDR3 is TGCAGTGCTAGAAGGGCGAGACTAGCGGATTTGGTTAATACGCAGTATTTT. Amino acids: CSARRARLADLVNTQYF.

Many counts were recorded for this clonotype. In DNA form, the CDR3 reads TGCAGTGCTAGAGATGGGATGAAGCCACTTCCAAATCAGCCCCAGCATTTT. It translates to CSARDGMKPLPNQPQHF. The chain links TRBV20-1 to TRBJ1-5, with unresolved D. Germline V gene data show CDR1 as DFQATT and CDR2 as SNEGSKA (reference sequence). The V end was cut by 0 bases, the J end by 4 bases, with 19 bases between. CDR3 length: 17 residues.

The chain employs TRBV3-1 and TRBJ2-5; D possibly corresponds to TRBD1 (5 bases). V gave up 4 bases and J gave up 5 bases, with 17 bases separating them. Germline V lookup: CDR1 LGHDT, CDR2 YNNKEL (reference sequence). This CDR3 is 15 amino acids long. The CDR3 sequence: CASSPRSRVLETQYF. The CDR3 nucleotides are TGTGCCAGCAGCCCTCGTTCCAGGGTATTGGAGACCCAGTACTTC.

This clonotype has just a few counts. The CDR3 here is CSATHPGQGRSEQYF. The CDR3 DNA sequence: TGCAGTGCTACACACCCGGGACAGGGGAGGTCCGAGCAGTACTTC. The chain recombines TRBV20-1 with TRBJ2-7; TRBD1 matches 10 bases. The germline V gene encodes CDR1 DFQATT and CDR2 SNEGSKA (reference sequence). The CDR3 spans 15 residues. After removal of 4 bases from V and 6 bases from J, the junction contained 12 bases not matched to a gene.

By sample share, this clonotype is medium-sized. The chain links TRBV4-3 to TRBJ2-7; 12 nucleotides line up with TRBD2. CDR3 length equals 15 residues. Germline CDR1 reads LGHNA; CDR2 reads YSLEER. V was clipped by 0 bases and J by 3 bases; unmatched bases: 0. CDR3 nucleotide sequence: TGCGCCAGCAGCCAAGAGGGACTAGCGGGCTACGAGCAGTACTTC. It is translated as CASSQEGLAGYEQYF.

This clonotype turned up a few times. The gene calls are TRBV10-3 and TRBJ1-1; D gene uncertain. The CDR3 has 14 amino acids. Germline V gives CDR1 ENHRY, CDR2 SYGVKD. Between the trimmed V and J ends, which lost 3 bases and 0 bases, there was a span of 8 bases. Written as DNA, the CDR3 is TGTGCCATCAGTGAAAGGAGGATGAACACTGAAGCTTTCTTT. Its protein product is CAISERRMNTEAFF.